The T cell receptor beta chain described here comes from a study of T cells in Graves' hyperthyroidism and ophthalmopathy. The study's findings and limits: Ophthalmopathy was separated from stable hyperthyroidism by a 13 V-J model.

V shed 3 bases and J 7 bases; nucleotides not matched to a gene: 10. Per the germline V gene, CDR1 is SEHNR and CDR2 is FQNEAQ (reference sequence). There are 16 residues in the CDR3. The source material, RNA transcripts, was used to amplify TCR beta CDR3 regions. HTBI primers were employed in a first-round RT-PCR of the TCR CDR3. Each CDR3 protein is one row after TCRdb ran MiXCR on the multiplex PCR reads. The repertoire holds about 360,000 distinct CDR3 sequences, with more than 15% as singletons. At first hyperthyroidism diagnosis, before any ophthalmopathy symptoms, the blood sample was collected. This clonotype was counted at least ten times. No antigen is known for it.

The source of this sequence is a woman aged 18-30 years with Graves' hyperthyroidism that later progressed to Graves' ophthalmopathy. Sequencing used blood. The chain has TRBV7-9 and TRBJ2-1; 9 bases align to TRBD2. CDR3 nucleotides: TGTGCCAGCAGCTTCGGCGGGAGGGCCTCGGGGAATGAGCAGTTCTTC. Protein sequence: CASSFGGRASGNEQFF.